The table lists the clone carrying this TCR beta chain with many counts. What it binds is not known. Trimming cost V 0 bases and J 5 bases, with 8 bases left between them. This CDR3 comprises 14 residues. Germline CDR1 is LNHNV and CDR2 is YYDKDF (reference sequence). These data originate in a study of T-cell memory formation after mild COVID-19. Study details: There were largely donor-specific TCR clusters. Notes on the study in general: There were some responding clones in pre-infection memory, which suggested that cross-reactive memory had joined. Clones which contracted sat mainly in CM and EM if CD4+, and in EMRA if CD8+. Day 15 to 85 contracting clones showed balanced CD4/CD8; later expanders leaned CD4+.

A single record per CDR3 protein comes from TCRdb applying MiXCR to the 5' RACE reads. Here the sample spans 340,000 or so distinct CDR3 sequences, roughly 13% being singletons. This rearrangement joins TRBV15 to TRBJ1-5; no firm D call. This receptor was identified in a young man who had mild COVID-19 (a few samples of this study predate the infection). Cell type and time point are not known. The sample taken for sequencing was PBMCs or a T cell subset sorted from them (not recorded which). The CDR3 sequence is CATSRDRGDQPQHF. For the CDR3, the DNA is TGTGCCACCAGCAGAGACCGTGGAGATCAGCCCCAGCATTTT.